This T cell receptor (beta chain) is from a study of regulatory T cells in long-lasting Graves disease. Arm-PCR with iRepertoire HTBI primers amplified the CDR3 regions for these TCR beta libraries. From the multiplex PCR reads, TCRdb called clonotypes with MiXCR, one entry per CDR3 protein. The top ten clones hold 7.8% of a sample with roughly 450,000 distinct CDR3 sequences, about 20% of them seen once. Study results and caveats: Newly diagnosed patients shared 850 to 1,000 public clonotypes; persistent patients shared approximately 2,700.

J lost 10 bases, V lost 3 bases, and 17 bases had no gene match. CDR1 is KGHSH, CDR2 LQKENI, per germline. CDR3 length equals 16 residues. Concerning this clonotype itself: Its antigen is as yet unknown.

Stated time point: persistent/refractory GD, antithyroid drugs over 5 years with positive TRAb. PBMC-extracted RNA yielded the TCR library. The chain couples TRBV18 to TRBJ1-1; 7 bases agree with TRBD1. The sample in question was peripheral blood mononuclear cells (PBMCs), obtained when the disease was refractory, from a patient treated with antithyroid drugs. This clonotype originated in a female donor with Graves disease. Here the CDR3 DNA reads TGTGCCAGCTCACCGTCCCCCCAAGACAGGGCCCGGGGAGCTTTCTTT. This codes for CASSPSPQDRARGAFF.